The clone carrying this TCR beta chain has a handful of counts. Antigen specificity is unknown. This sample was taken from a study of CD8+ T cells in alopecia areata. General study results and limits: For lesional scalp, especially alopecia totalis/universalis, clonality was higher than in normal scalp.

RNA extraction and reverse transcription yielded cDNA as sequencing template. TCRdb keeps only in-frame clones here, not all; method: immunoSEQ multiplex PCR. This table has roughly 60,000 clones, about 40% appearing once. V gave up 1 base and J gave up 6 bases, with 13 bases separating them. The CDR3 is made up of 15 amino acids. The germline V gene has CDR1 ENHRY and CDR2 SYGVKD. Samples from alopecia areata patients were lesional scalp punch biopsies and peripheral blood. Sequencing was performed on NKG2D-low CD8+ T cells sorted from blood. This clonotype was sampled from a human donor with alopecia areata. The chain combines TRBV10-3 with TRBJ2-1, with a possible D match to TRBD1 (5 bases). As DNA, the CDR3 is TGTGCCATCAGTGAGTTCAGGGAACCCTTCAATGAGCAGTTCTTC. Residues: CAISEFREPFNEQFF.